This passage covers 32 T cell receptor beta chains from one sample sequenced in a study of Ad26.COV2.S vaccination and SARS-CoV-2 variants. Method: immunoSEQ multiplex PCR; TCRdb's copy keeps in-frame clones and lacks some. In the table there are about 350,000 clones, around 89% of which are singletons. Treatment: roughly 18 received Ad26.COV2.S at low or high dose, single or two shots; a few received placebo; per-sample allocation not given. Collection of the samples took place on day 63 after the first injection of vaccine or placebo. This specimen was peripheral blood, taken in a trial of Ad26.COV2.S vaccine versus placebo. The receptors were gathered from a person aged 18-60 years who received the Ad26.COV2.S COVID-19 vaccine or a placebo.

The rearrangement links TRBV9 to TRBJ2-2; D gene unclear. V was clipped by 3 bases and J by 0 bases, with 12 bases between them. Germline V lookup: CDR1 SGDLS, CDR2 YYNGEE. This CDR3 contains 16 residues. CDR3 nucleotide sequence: TGTGCCAGCAGCGCTTTATCAGATGCGAACACCGGGGAGCTGTTTTTT. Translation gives CASSALSDANTGELFF.

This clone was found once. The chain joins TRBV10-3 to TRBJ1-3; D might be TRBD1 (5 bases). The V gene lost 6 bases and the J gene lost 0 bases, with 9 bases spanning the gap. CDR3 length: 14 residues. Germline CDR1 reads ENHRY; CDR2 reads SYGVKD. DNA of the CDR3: TGTGCCATCAGCGACAGCTCCTCTGGAAACACCATATATTTT. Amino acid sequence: CAISDSSSGNTIYF.

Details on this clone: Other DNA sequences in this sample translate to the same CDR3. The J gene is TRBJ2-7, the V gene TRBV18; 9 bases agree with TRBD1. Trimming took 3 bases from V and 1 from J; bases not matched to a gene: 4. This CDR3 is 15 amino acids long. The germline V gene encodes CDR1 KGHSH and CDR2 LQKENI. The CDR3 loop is CASSPGQGGSYEQYF. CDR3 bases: TGTGCCAGCTCACCGGGACAGGGTGGTTCCTACGAGCAGTACTTC.

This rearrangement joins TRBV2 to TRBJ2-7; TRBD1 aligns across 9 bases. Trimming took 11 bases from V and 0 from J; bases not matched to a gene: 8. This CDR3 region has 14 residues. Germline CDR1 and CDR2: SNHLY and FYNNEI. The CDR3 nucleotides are TGTGCCTCACAGGGGGCAGGGGACTCCTACGAGCAGTACTTC. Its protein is CASQGAGDSYEQYF.

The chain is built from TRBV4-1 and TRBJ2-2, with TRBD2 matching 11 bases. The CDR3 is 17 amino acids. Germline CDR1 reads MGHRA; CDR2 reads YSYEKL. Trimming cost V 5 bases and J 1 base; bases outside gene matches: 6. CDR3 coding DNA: TGCGCCAGCAGCTCAGGGACTAGCGGAGGGAACACCGGGGAGCTGTTTTTT. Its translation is CASSSGTSGGNTGELFF.

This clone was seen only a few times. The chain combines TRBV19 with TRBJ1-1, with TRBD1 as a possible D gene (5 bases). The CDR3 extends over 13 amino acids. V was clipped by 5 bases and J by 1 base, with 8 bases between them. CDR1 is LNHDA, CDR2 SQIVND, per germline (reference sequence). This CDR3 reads CASSGTANTEAFF. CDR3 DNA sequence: TGTGCCAGTAGTGGGACGGCGAACACTGAAGCTTTCTTT.

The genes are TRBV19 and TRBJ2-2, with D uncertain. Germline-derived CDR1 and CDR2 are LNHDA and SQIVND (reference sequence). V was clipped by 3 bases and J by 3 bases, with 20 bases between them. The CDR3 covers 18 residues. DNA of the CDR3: TGTGCCAGTAGTATTAGGGTACACCGAACAATCTACACCGGGGAGCTGTTTTTT. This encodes CASSIRVHRTIYTGELFF.

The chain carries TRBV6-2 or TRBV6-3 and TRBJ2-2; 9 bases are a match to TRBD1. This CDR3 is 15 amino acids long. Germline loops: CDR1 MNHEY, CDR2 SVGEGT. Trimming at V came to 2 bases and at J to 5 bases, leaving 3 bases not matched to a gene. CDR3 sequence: CASSYPDRGTGELFF. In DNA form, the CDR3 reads TGTGCCAGCAGTTACCCTGACAGGGGGACCGGGGAGCTGTTTTTT.

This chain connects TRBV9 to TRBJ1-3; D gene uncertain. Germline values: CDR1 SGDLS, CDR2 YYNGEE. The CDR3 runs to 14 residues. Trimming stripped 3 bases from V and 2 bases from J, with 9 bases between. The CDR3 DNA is TGTGCCAGCAGCGCCACAGTGGCTGGAAACACCATATATTTT. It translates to CASSATVAGNTIYF.

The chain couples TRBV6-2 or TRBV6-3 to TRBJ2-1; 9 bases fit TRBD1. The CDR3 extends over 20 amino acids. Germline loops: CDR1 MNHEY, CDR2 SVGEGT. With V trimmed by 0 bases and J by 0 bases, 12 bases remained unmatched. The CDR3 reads CASSYSPRQGGLISYNEQFF. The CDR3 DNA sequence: TGTGCCAGCAGTTACTCGCCCCGACAGGGGGGGTTAATCTCCTACAATGAGCAGTTCTTC.

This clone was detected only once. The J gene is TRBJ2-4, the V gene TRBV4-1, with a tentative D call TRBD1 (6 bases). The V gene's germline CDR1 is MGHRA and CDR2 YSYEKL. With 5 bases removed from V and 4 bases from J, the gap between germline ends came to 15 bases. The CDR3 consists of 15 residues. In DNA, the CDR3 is TGCGCCAGCAGCAGAAGGGGGACCGAAAAAAACATTCAGTACTTC. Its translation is CASSRRGTEKNIQYF.

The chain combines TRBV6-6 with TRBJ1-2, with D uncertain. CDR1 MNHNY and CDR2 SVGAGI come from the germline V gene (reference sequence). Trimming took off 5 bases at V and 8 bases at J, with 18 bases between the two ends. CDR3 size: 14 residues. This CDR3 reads CASSQTDPPWGYTF. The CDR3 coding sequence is TGTGCCAGCAGTCAAACAGACCCTCCGTGGGGCTACACCTTC.

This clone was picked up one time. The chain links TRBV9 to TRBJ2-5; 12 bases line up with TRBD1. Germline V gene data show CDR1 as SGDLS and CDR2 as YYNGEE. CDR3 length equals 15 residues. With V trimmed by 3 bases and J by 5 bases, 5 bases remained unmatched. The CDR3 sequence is CASSEGTGGLETQYF. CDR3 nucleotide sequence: TGTGCCAGCAGCGAGGGGACAGGGGGCTTGGAGACCCAGTACTTC.

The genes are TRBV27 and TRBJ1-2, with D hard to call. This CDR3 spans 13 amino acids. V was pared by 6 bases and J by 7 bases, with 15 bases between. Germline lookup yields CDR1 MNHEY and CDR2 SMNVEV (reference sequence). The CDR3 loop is CASRGIGLSGYTF. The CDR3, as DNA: TGTGCCAGCAGAGGGATAGGGTTGTCTGGCTACACCTTC.

CDR3 nucleotides: TGTGCCAGCAGGTCCGCAACTCCCGGGACAGGGCGCAATCAGCCCCAGCATTTT. Residues: CASRSATPGTGRNQPQHF. The J gene is TRBJ1-5, the V gene TRBV28, with 9 bases fitting TRBD1. The CDR3 is made up of 18 amino acids. CDR1 is MDHEN and CDR2 is SYDVKM in the germline V gene. J gave up 2 bases and V 6 bases, and 14 bases lay outside the gene matches. Combining the CDR3 with reference TRBV28 and TRBJ1-5 gives the whole variable domain DVKVTQSSRYLVKRTGEKVFLECVQDMDHENMFWYRQDPGLGLRLIYFSYDVKMKEKGDIPEGYSVSREKKERFSLILESASTNQTSMYLCASRSATPGTGRNQPQHFGDGTRLSIL.

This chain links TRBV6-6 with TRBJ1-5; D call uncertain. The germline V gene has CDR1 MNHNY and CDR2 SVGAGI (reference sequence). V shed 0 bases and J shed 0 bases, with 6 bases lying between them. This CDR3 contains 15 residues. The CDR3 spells CASSYSRDSNQPQHF. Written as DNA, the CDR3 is TGTGCCAGCAGTTACTCGAGGGATAGCAATCAGCCCCAGCATTTT.

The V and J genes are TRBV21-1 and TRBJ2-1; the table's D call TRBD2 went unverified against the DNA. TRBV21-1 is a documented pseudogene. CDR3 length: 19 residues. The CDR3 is CASILFQTSGDSSYNEQFF. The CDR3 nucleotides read TGTGCCAGCATCTTATTCCAGACTAGCGGGGACAGCTCCTACAATGAGCAGTTCTTC.

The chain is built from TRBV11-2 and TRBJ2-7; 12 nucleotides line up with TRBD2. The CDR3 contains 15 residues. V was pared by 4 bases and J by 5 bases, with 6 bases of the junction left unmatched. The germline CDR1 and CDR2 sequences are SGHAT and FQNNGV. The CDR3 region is CASSSRLAGVDEQYF. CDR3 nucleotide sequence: TGTGCCAGCAGCTCCCGACTAGCGGGAGTGGACGAGCAGTACTTC.

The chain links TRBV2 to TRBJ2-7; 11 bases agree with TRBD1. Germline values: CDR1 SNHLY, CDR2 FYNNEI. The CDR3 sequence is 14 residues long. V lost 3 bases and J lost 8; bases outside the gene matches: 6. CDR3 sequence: CASSDPDRGPKQYF. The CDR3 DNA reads TGTGCCAGCAGTGATCCGGACAGGGGGCCCAAGCAGTACTTC.

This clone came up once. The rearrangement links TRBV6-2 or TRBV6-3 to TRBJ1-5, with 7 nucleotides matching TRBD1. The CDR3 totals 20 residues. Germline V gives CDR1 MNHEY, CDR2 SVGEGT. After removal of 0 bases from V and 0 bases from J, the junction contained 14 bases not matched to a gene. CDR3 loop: CASSYSPGQPSPYSNQPQHF. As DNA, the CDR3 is TGTGCCAGCAGTTACTCCCCGGGACAGCCATCCCCGTATAGCAATCAGCCCCAGCATTTT.

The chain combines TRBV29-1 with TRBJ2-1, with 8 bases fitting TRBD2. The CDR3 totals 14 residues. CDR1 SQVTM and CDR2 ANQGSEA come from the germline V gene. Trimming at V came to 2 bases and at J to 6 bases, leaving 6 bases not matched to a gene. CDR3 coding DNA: TGCAGCGTTGAACGGAGCGGGGGCCTCAATGAGCAGTTCTTC. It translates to CSVERSGGLNEQFF.

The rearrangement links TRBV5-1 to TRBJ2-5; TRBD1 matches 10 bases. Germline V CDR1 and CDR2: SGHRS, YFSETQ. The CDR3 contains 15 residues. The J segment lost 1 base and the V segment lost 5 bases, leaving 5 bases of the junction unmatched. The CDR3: CASRGTGASQETQYF. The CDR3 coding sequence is TGCGCCAGCAGGGGGACAGGGGCATCCCAAGAGACCCAGTACTTC.

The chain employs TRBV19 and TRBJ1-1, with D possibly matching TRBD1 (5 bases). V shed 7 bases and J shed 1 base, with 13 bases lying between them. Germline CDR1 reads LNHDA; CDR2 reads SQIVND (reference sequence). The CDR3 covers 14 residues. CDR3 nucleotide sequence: TGTGCCAGTACCGAACAGGCGCGGAACACTGAAGCTTTCTTT. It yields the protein CASTEQARNTEAFF.

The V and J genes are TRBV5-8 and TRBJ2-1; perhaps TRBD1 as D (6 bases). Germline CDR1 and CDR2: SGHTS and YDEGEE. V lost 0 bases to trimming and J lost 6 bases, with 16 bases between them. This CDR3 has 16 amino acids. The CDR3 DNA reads TGTGCCAGCAGCTTGGGCACAGGGAGCGGTATCAATGAGCAGTTCTTC. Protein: CASSLGTGSGINEQFF.

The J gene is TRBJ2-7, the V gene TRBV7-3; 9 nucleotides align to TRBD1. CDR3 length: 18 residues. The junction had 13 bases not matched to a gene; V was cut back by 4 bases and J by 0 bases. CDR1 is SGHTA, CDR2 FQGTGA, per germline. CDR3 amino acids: CASSSRQGGPKSSYEQYF. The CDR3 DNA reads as TGTGCCAGCAGCTCCCGACAGGGGGGGCCTAAAAGCTCCTACGAGCAGTACTTC.

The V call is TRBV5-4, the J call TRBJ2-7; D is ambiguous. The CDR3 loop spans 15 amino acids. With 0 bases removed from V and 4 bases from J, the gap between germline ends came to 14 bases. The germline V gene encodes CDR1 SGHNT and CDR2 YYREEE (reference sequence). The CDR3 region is CASSLGPDGLYEQYF. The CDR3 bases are TGTGCCAGCAGCTTGGGACCGGACGGCCTTTACGAGCAGTACTTC. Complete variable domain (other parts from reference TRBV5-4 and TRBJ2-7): ETGVTQSPTHLIKTRGQQVTLRCSSQSGHNTVSWYQQALGQGPQFIFQYYREEENGRGNFPPRFSGLQFPNYSSELNVNALELDDSALYLCASSLGPDGLYEQYFGPGTRLTVT.

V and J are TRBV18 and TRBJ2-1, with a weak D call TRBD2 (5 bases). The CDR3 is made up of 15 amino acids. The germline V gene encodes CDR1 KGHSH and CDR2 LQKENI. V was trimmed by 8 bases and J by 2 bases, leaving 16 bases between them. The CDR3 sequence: CASSPQTRAYNEQFF. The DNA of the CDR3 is TGTGCCAGCAGCCCCCAGACGCGGGCCTACAATGAGCAGTTCTTC.

CDR3 DNA sequence: TGTGCCAGCAGGCGACCGGGACAGGGGGCAGCAGATACGCAGTATTTT. Protein product: CASRRPGQGAADTQYF. The chain links TRBV7-9 to TRBJ2-3; TRBD1 aligns across 12 bases. The CDR3 extends over 16 amino acids. The V gene's germline CDR1 is SEHNR and CDR2 FQNEAQ (reference sequence). Losses at the gene ends were 6 bases for V and 4 bases for J; bases not matched to a gene: 8.

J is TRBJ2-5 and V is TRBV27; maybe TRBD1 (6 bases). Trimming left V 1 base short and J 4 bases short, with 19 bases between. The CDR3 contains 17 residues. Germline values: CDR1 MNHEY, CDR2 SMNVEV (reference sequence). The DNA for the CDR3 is TGTGCCAGCAGTTTATTGGGGAAAGGCAGGGGAGCAGAGACCCAGTACTTC. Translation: CASSLLGKGRGAETQYF.

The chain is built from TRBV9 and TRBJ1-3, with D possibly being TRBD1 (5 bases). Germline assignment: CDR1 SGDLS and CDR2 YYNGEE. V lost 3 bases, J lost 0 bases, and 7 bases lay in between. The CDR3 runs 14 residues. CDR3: CASSAGNSGNTIYF. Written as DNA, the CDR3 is TGTGCCAGCAGCGCAGGGAACTCTGGAAACACCATATATTTT.

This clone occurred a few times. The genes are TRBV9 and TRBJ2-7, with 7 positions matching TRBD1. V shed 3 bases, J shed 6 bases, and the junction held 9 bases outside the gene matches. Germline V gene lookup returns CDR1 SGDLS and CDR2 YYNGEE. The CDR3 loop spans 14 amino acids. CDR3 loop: CASSAEARGREQYF. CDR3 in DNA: TGTGCCAGCAGCGCTGAGGCTAGGGGGCGCGAGCAGTACTTC.

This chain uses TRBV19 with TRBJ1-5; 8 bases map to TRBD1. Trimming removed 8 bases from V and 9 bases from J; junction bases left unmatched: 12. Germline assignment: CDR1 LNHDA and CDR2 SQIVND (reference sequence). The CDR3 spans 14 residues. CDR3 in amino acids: CASGGQAADGPQHF. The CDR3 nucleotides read TGTGCCAGTGGGGGACAGGCGGCCGATGGGCCCCAGCATTTT.